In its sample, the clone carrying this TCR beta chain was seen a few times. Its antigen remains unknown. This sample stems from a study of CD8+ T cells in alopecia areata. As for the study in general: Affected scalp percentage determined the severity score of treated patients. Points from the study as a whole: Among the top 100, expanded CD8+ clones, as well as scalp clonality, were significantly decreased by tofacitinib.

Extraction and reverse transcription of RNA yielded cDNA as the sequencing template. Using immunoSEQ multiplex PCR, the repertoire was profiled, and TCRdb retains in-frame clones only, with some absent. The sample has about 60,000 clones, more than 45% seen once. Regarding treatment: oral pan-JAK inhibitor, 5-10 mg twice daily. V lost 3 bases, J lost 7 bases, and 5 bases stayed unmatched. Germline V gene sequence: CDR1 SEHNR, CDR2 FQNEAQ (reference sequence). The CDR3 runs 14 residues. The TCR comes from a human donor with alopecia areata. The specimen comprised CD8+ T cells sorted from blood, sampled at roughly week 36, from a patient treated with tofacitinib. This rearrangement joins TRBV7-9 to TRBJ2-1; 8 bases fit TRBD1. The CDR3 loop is CASSLDRVHNEQFF. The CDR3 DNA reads TGTGCCAGCAGCTTGGACAGGGTCCATAATGAGCAGTTCTTC.